Sequencing of this T cell receptor (beta chain) was carried out in a study of PD-1 blockade in classical Hodgkin lymphoma. Findings and caveats of the study: Patients with a complete response exhibited baseline diversity comparable to newly diagnosed patients. Patients starting nivolumab under 1 year after ASCT were excluded. At C4D1, TCR diversity had climbed significantly for CD4+ cells, though not for CD8+ cells.

This CDR3 is 15 amino acids long. After removal of 6 bases from V and 2 bases from J, the junction contained 9 bases not matched to a gene. In germline, CDR1 is SEHNR, CDR2 FQNEAQ (reference sequence). TCRdb's table, derived via immunoSEQ multiplex PCR, lists solely in-frame clones and lacks some. The repertoire consists of some 30,000 clones, with around 72% occurring once and the leading ten covering roughly 3.6%. The time point here: cycle 4 day 1 (C4D1), after more than five weeks of nivolumab. Each patient relapsed following autologous stem cell transplantation, and prior brentuximab vedotin exposure differed. Best overall response was complete response, partial response or progressive disease in these relapsed/refractory classical Hodgkin lymphoma patients. This clone came up a few times. The antigen remains undetermined.

The chain combines TRBV7-9 with TRBJ1-1; 7 bases match TRBD1. Sequencing used peripheral blood mononuclear cells (PBMCs), obtained before the fourth cycle of nivolumab. This receptor was identified in a human donor with classical Hodgkin lymphoma. The CDR3 sequence is CASRREDRPNTEAFF. CDR3 DNA: TGTGCCAGCAGGCGGGAGGACAGGCCCAACACTGAAGCTTTCTTT.